This T cell receptor (beta chain) was recorded in a study of T-cell reconstitution after alpha-beta-depleted transplantation in children. Preparing the TCRbeta library involved the use of unique molecular identifiers. A single record per CDR3 protein comes from TCRdb applying MiXCR to the PCR reads. The table lists over 200,000 distinct CDR3 sequences, roughly a tenth of them singletons. The CDR3 is 15 amino acids. Per germline, CDR1 LGHDT and CDR2 YNNKEL (reference sequence). V lost 4 bases and J 6 bases, leaving 18 bases between the germline ends. V and J are TRBV3-1 and TRBJ1-2; possible D gene TRBD1, 6 bases. The specimen was PBMCs from the stem cell graft donor, collected from the stem cell graft. This clonotype was obtained from a human donor who donated a stem cell graft to a child with acute lymphoblastic leukemia. The DNA for the CDR3 is TGTGCCAGCAGCCTAACGGGGGGCGCGATGGATGGCTACACCTTC. It specifies CASSLTGGAMDGYTF.